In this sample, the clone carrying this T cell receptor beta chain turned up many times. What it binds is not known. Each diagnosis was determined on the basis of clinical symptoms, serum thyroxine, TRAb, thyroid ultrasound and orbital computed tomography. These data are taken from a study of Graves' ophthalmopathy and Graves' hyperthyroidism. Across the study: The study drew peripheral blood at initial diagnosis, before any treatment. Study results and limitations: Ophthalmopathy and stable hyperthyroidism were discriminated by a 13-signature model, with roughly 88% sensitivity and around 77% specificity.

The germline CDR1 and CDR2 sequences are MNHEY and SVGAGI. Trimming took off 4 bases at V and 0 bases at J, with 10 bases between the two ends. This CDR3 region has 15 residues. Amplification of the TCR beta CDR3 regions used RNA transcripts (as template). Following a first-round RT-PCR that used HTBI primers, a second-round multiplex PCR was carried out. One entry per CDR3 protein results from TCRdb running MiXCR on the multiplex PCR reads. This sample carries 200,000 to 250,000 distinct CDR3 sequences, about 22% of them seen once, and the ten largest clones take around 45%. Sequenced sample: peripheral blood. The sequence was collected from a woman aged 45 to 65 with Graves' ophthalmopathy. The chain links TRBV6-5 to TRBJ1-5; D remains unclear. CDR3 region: CASSFRFDSNQPQHF. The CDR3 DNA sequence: TGTGCCAGCAGTTTTAGATTTGATAGCAATCAGCCCCAGCATTTT.